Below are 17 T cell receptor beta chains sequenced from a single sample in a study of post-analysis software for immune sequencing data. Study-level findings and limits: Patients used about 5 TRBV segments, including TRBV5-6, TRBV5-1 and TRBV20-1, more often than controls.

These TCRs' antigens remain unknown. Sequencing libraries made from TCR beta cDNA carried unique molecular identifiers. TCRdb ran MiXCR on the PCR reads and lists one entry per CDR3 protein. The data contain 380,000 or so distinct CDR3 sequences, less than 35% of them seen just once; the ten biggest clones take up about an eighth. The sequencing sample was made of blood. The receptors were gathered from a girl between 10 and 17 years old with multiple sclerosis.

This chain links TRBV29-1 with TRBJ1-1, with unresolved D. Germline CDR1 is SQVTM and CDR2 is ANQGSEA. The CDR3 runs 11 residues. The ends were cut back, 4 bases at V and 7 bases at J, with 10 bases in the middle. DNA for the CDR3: TGCAGCGTTGCTAGCAGCGGTGAAGCTTTCTTT. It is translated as CSVASSGEAFF.

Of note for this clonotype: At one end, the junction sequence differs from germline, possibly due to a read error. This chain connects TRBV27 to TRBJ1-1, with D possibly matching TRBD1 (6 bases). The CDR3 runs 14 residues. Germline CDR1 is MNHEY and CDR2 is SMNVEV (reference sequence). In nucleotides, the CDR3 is TGTGCCAGCGGACTCTACACTGGGGACACTGAGGCTTTCTTT. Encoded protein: CASGLYTGDTEAFF.

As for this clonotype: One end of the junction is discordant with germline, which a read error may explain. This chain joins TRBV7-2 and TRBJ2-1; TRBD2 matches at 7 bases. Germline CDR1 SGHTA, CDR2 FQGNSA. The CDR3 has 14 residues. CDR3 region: CANSLGAGRSEQFF. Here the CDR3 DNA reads TGTGCCAACAGCTTAGGAGCGGGGCGTAGTGAGCAGTTCTTC.

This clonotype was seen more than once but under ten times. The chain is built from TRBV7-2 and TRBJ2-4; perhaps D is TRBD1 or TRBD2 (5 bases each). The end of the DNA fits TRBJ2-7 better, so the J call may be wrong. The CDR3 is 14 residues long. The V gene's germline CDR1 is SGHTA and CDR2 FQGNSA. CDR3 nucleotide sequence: TGTGCCAGCAGCGCCGGGACGCCCCTCGGCGAGCAGTACTTC. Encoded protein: CASSAGTPLGEQYF.

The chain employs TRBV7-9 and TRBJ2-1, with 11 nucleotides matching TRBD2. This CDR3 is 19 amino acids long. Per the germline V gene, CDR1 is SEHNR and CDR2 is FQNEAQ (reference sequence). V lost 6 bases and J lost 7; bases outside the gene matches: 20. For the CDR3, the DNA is TGTGCCAGCAGGCCCCGTCTAGCGGGGGGCGGCCGTGGCGTGAATGAGCAGTTCTTC. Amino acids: CASRPRLAGGGRGVNEQFF.

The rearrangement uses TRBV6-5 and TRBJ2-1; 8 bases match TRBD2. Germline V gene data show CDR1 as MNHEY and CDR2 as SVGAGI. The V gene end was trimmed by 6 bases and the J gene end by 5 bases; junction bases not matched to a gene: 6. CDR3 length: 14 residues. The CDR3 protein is CASSPSGPNNEQFF. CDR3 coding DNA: TGTGCCAGCAGCCCTAGCGGGCCTAACAATGAGCAGTTCTTC.

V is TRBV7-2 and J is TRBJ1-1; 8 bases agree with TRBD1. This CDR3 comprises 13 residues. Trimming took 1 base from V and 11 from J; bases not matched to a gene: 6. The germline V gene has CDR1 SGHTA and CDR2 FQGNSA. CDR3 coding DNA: TGTGCCAGCAGCTTAGGACGGGACAGGAAGGCTTTCTTT. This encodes CASSLGRDRKAFF.

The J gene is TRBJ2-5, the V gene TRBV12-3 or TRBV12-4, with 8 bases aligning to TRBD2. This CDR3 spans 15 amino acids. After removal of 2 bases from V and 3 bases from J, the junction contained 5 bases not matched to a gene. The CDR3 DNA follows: TGTGCCAGCAGTTTACGGCGGGGGGCGAAAGAGACCCAGTACTTC. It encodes CASSLRRGAKETQYF.

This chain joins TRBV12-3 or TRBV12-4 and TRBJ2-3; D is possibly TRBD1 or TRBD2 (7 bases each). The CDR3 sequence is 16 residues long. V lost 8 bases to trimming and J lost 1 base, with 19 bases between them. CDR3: CASGWEGTVGTDTQYF. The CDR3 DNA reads TGTGCCAGCGGGTGGGAGGGGACAGTAGGCACAGATACGCAGTATTTT.

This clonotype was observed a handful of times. The CDR3 is CASSTGKAGGQETQYF. The CDR3 bases are TGTGCCAGCAGCACAGGGAAAGCGGGGGGGCAAGAGACCCAGTACTTC. This chain uses TRBV9 with TRBJ2-5; the match to TRBD2 covers 10 bases. J gave up 2 bases and V 4 bases, and 8 bases lay outside the gene matches. The CDR3 loop spans 16 amino acids. The germline gives CDR1 SGDLS, CDR2 YYNGEE.

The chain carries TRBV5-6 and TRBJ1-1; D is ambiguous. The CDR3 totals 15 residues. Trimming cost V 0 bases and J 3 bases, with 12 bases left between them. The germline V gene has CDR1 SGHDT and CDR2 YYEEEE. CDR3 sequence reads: CASSLVGSEHTEAFF. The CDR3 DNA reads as TGTGCCAGCAGCTTGGTTGGGTCGGAGCACACTGAAGCTTTCTTT. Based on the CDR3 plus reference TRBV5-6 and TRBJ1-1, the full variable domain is DAGVTQSPTHLIKTRGQQVTLRCSPKSGHDTVSWYQQALGQGPQFIFQYYEEEERQRGNFPDRFSGHQFPNYSSELNVNALLLGDSALYLCASSLVGSEHTEAFFGQGTRLTVV.

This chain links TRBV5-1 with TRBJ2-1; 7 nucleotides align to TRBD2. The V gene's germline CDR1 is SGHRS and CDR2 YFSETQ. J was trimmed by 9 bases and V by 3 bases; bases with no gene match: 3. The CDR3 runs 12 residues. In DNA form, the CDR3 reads TGCGCCAGCAGCTCTCCGGGAGGTGAGCAGTTCTTC. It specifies CASSSPGGEQFF.

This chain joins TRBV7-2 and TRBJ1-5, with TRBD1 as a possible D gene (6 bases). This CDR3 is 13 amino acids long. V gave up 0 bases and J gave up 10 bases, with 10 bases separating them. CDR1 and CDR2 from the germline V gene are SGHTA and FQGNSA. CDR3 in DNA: TGTGCCAGCAGCTTAGCGACGGACAGCCCCCAGCATTTT. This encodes CASSLATDSPQHF.

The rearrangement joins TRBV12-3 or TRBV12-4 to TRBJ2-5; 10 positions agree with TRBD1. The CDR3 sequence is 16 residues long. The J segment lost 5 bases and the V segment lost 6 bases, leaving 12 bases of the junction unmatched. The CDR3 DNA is TGTGCCAGCAGCCCCCTGCGACAGGGGGCGCGGGAGACCCAGTACTTC. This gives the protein CASSPLRQGARETQYF.

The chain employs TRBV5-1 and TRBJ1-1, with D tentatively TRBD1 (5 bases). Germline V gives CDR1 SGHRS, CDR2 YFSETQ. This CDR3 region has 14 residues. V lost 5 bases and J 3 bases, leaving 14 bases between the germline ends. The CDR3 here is CASSQAGRDTEAFF. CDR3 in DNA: TGCGCCAGCAGTCAGGCAGGGCGGGACACTGAAGCTTTCTTT.

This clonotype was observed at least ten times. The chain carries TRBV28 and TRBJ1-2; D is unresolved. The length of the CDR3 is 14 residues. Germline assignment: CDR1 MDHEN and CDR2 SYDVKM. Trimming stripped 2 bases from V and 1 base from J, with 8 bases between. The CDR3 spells CASSLAQNNYGYTF. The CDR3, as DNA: TGTGCCAGCAGTTTAGCACAGAATAACTATGGCTACACCTTC.

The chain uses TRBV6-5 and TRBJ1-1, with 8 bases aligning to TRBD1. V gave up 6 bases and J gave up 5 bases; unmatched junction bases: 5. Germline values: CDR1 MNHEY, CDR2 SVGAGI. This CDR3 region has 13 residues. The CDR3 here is CASRYQGATEAFF. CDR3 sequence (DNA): TGTGCCAGCAGATATCAGGGGGCGACTGAAGCTTTCTTT.